A single T cell receptor (beta chain) is shown here with its context. This entry belongs to a study of siplizumab effects on memory and regulatory T cells. This CDR3 is 15 amino acids long. Looked up from germline, CDR1 is SGHNT and CDR2 is YYREEE (reference sequence). V was pared by 5 bases and J by 4 bases, with 18 bases between. Data came from immunoSEQ multiplex PCR; TCRdb stores just in-frame clones and leaves some out. The table has 85,000 to 120,000 clones, roughly 92% seen once. The V call is TRBV5-4, the J call TRBJ1-2; TRBD1 is a possible D gene (5 bases). This clonotype was sampled from a human donor in good health. The specimen sequenced was CD4+ T cells sorted from blood. CDR3 bases: TGTGCCAGCAGACGAACGGGGCCGGAAGGCTATGGCTACACCTTC. It yields the protein CASRRTGPEGYGYTF.